The present T cell receptor beta chain was sequenced within a study of T cell responses to AZD1222 COVID-19 vaccine. This CDR3 contains 15 residues. Germline assignment: CDR1 MNHNS and CDR2 SASEGT. Trimming took off 2 bases at V and 10 bases at J, with 18 bases between the two ends. Profiling relied on immunoSEQ multiplex PCR, and the TCRdb table lists in-frame clones only, not all of them. The sample contains about 93,000 clones, over 75% of which appear only once. Second doses were pooled across both intervals (about 4 or about 12 weeks). J is TRBJ2-1 and V is TRBV6-1; perhaps TRBD2 as D (5 bases). The source material was peripheral blood, sampled 28 days after the second AZD1222 dose. This sequence was found in an adult who received the AZD1222 COVID-19 vaccine. CDR3 sequence reads: CASSERSVGGYEQFF. For the CDR3, the DNA is TGTGCCAGCAGTGAACGGTCCGTTGGCGGGTACGAGCAGTTCTTC.